This TCR beta chain was recorded in a study of cytomegalovirus exposure and HLA in healthy donors. From germline, CDR1 is MNHEY and CDR2 SVGAGI. The CDR3 length is 15 residues. Unmatched junction bases numbered 3, after V lost 2 bases and J lost 0 bases. Method: immunoSEQ multiplex PCR; TCRdb's copy keeps in-frame clones and lacks some. Of approximately 65,000 clones listed, 94% are singletons. Findings and limits, study-wide: Specific recognition of CMV antigens was confirmed in vitro for a few chains (all CMV-associated).

Points on this clone: Its cognate antigen is unknown.

Input material: PBMCs. The chain recombines TRBV6-5 with TRBJ2-7; TRBD2 aligns across 8 bases. This receptor was obtained from a woman between 18 and 29 years old in good health and CMV-seronegative. CDR3 DNA sequence: TGTGCCAGCAGTTACGGCGGGGGGTACTCCTACGAGCAGTACTTC. It yields the protein CASSYGGGYSYEQYF.